This T cell receptor beta chain was sequenced for a study of response to subunit inactivated influenza vaccine. Study-level results: A suggestion made by the authors is that each seasonal influenza vaccination recruits few new T cells.

This clonotype was detected many times. Its antigen remains unknown. The CDR3 length is 15 residues. Trimming took 4 bases from V and 2 from J, leaving 12 bases between them. CDR1 is MDHEN and CDR2 is SYDVKM in the germline V gene. In TCRdb, the RT-PCR reads were re-called with MiXCR into one record per CDR3 protein. Seen here are some 150,000 distinct CDR3 sequences, less than 15% observed once, and the top ten hold over 25%. This sample was shared with a second study, whose subject was T cells expressing NK-cell markers. That paper notes: With UMIs, 5'RACE template switching was used to make TCR beta cDNA. In several experiments, sorting was restricted to alpha-beta TCR T cells by an anti-gamma-delta TCR antibody. A few donors likewise had their CD3+CD56-NKG2C+ fraction led by these clonotypes.

The sample here was CD8+ T cells sorted from PBMCs, taken about 12 days after vaccination. V usage is TRBV28 and J usage is TRBJ1-5; TRBD1 is a possible D gene (5 bases). The sequence came from a man aged 50-59 years who received an inactivated influenza vaccine. CDR3 DNA sequence: TGTGCCAGCAGTTATAGGGGTGTCGGCAATCAGCCCCAGCATTTT. This gives the protein CASSYRGVGNQPQHF.